These 24 T cell receptor beta chains originate from one sample sequenced in a study of control samples from healthy donors and cancer patients. Repertoires were generated with immunoSEQ multiplex PCR, while TCRdb's copy carries only in-frame clones and drops some. The data show some 120,000 clones, with about 95% seen just once and approximately 4% held by the top ten. Sequencing input: blood. Every receptor here comes from a man aged 30-40 years in good health.

V and J are TRBV5-1 and TRBJ2-5; no definite D call. CDR3 size: 14 residues. V was clipped by 0 bases and J by 1 base, with 7 bases between them. The germline V gene encodes CDR1 SGHRS and CDR2 YFSETQ. DNA for the CDR3: TGCGCCAGCAGCTTGGTAGGGTCCCAAGAGACCCAGTACTTC. Translated, it gives CASSLVGSQETQYF. Supplemented by reference TRBV5-1 and TRBJ2-5, the full variable domain reads KAGVTQTPRYLIKTRGQQVTLSCSPISGHRSVSWYQQTPGQGLQFLFEYFSETQRNKGNFPGRFSGRQFSNSRSEMNVSTLELGDSALYLCASSLVGSQETQYFGPGTRLLVL.

This sequence joins TRBV11-1 and TRBJ2-5; D might be TRBD2 (5 bases). CDR3 length: 16 residues. Germline CDR1 reads SGHAT; CDR2 reads FQDESV (reference sequence). Trimming stripped 0 bases from V and 1 base from J, with 12 bases between. The CDR3 nucleotides are TGTGCCAGCAGCTTAGCGTGGGAGACAATCCAAGAGACCCAGTACTTC. Amino acids: CASSLAWETIQETQYF.

The table lists this clone with a count of one. The J gene is TRBJ2-7, the V gene TRBV2, with 8 bases lining up with TRBD2. This CDR3 is 17 amino acids long. V gave up 3 bases and J gave up 0 bases; unmatched junction bases: 10. Germline values: CDR1 SNHLY, CDR2 FYNNEI. Here the CDR3 reads CASSETSGGLSSYEQYF. The CDR3, as DNA: TGTGCCAGCAGTGAGACGTCGGGAGGGCTAAGCTCCTACGAGCAGTACTTC.

V and J are TRBV5-5 and TRBJ1-5; no definite D call. The CDR3 contains 15 residues. V gave up 1 base and J gave up 2 bases, with 10 bases separating them. Per the germline V gene, CDR1 is SGHKS and CDR2 is YYEKEE (reference sequence). CDR3 nucleotide sequence: TGTGCCAGCAGCTTGTGGTTGACGGGCAATCAGCCCCAGCATTTT. It yields the protein CASSLWLTGNQPQHF.

The chain combines TRBV19 with TRBJ2-2; D remains unclear. The germline V gene has CDR1 LNHDA and CDR2 SQIVND (reference sequence). CDR3 size: 13 residues. V was shortened by 6 bases and J by 4 bases, with 9 bases between the two germline ends. CDR3 nucleotides: TGTGCCAGTAGAGGGATAGGCACCGGGGAGCTGTTTTTT. As protein: CASRGIGTGELFF.

CDR3 coding DNA: TGTGCCAGCAGCGGGGGGTGGGGAAATGAGCAGTTCTTC. This encodes CASSGGWGNEQFF. The rearrangement joins TRBV11-3 to TRBJ2-1; a weak D match, TRBD2 (6 bases). Deletions cut 5 bases from V and 7 bases from J, with 12 bases between. The length of the CDR3 is 13 residues. CDR1 and CDR2 from the germline V gene are SGHNT and YENEEA. Supplemented by reference TRBV11-3 and TRBJ2-1, the full variable domain reads EAGVVQSPRYKIIEKKQPVAFWCNPISGHNTLYWYLQNLGQGPELLIRYENEEAVDDSQLPKDRFSAERLKGVDSTLKIQPAELGDSAVYLCASSGGWGNEQFFGPGTRLTVL.

CDR3 protein: CASSPEPDTQYF. CDR3 in DNA: TGTGCCAGCAGTCCCGAGCCTGATACGCAGTATTTT. This chain connects TRBV12-3 or TRBV12-4 to TRBJ2-3; D call uncertain. V lost 5 bases and J lost 6, with 9 bases in between. The CDR3 loop spans 12 amino acids.

The rearrangement uses TRBV4-1 and TRBJ2-7, with D perhaps assigned TRBD1 or TRBD2 (5 bases each). The CDR3 has 14 residues. V dropped 3 bases and J dropped 9 bases, with 18 bases sitting between them. CDR1 and CDR2 from the germline V gene are MGHRA and YSYEKL. CDR3 residues: CASSHYGTGVGQYF. The CDR3 DNA reads TGCGCCAGCAGCCATTATGGGACCGGCGTAGGGCAGTACTTC.

The gene calls are TRBV19 and TRBJ2-3, with a tentative D call TRBD2 (6 bases). V shed 5 bases and J shed 3 bases, with 9 bases lying between them. CDR1 is LNHDA, CDR2 SQIVND, per germline (reference sequence). This CDR3 region has 13 residues. Here the CDR3 reads CASSSLATDTQYF. The CDR3 region has the DNA TGTGCCAGTAGTTCGCTAGCGACAGATACGCAGTATTTT.

The J gene is TRBJ2-1, the V gene TRBV4-2; D is unclear. Germline values: CDR1 LGHNA, CDR2 YNFKEQ. The ends were cut back, 0 bases at V and 7 bases at J, with 7 bases in the middle. The CDR3 loop spans 13 amino acids. This CDR3 reads CASSQDARNEQFF. For the CDR3, the DNA is TGTGCCAGCAGCCAAGATGCTCGTAATGAGCAGTTCTTC.

This clone was observed a single time. The rearrangement links TRBV6-2 or TRBV6-3 to TRBJ1-5, with 9 bases matching TRBD1. The CDR3 is 14 residues long. Germline V gives CDR1 MNHEY, CDR2 SVGEGT. The V gene end was trimmed by 5 bases and the J gene end by 9 bases; junction bases not matched to a gene: 8. CDR3 amino acids: CASSSRDRATPQHF. In DNA, the CDR3 is TGTGCCAGCAGTAGCCGGGACAGGGCGACGCCCCAGCATTTT.

The chain joins TRBV3-1 (or the pseudogene TRBV3-2) to TRBJ1-1, with unresolved D. The germline CDR1 and CDR2 sequences are LGHDT and YNNKEL (reference sequence). This CDR3 comprises 14 residues. Between the trimmed V and J ends, which lost 4 bases and 2 bases, there was a span of 11 bases. Here the CDR3 DNA reads TGTGCCAGCAGCCTTTCGGGCTTCAACACTGAAGCTTTCTTT. Translating gives CASSLSGFNTEAFF.

The CDR3 is CASSPGLAAQETQYF. The CDR3 region has the DNA TGTGCCAGCAGTCCAGGACTAGCGGCCCAAGAGACCCAGTACTTC. The rearrangement joins TRBV7-9 to TRBJ2-5, with 10 bases aligning to TRBD2. The CDR3 contains 15 residues. V dropped 6 bases and J dropped 1; count of bases not matched to a gene: 5. The V gene's germline CDR1 is SEHNR and CDR2 FQNEAQ (reference sequence).

This sequence joins TRBV3-1 (or the pseudogene TRBV3-2) and TRBJ1-2, with 10 bases aligning to TRBD1. The CDR3 contains 15 residues. Germline lookup yields CDR1 LGHDT and CDR2 YNNKEL (reference sequence). V gave up 6 bases and J gave up 4 bases; unmatched junction bases: 8. CDR3 region: CASSDTGTGVYGYTF. DNA for the CDR3: TGTGCCAGCAGTGATACCGGGACAGGGGTCTATGGCTACACCTTC.

The CDR3 spells CASSQGHGAGTSGGAIETQYF. CDR3 nucleotides: TGTGCCAGCAGCCAAGGACATGGGGCTGGGACTAGCGGGGGGGCCATAGAGACCCAGTACTTC. V is TRBV4-2 and J is TRBJ2-5, with 16 positions matching TRBD2. The germline V gene encodes CDR1 LGHNA and CDR2 YNFKEQ. Trimming took 1 base from V and 4 from J; bases not matched to a gene: 15. CDR3 length: 21 residues.

The chain uses TRBV23-1 and TRBJ1-2; D gene uncertain. TRBV23-1 is an ORF; its function is uncertain. Trimming took 4 bases from V and 6 from J, leaving 12 bases between them. This CDR3 contains 13 residues. The CDR3 reads CASSLRMGNGYTF. The CDR3, as DNA: TGCGCCAGCAGTCTAAGAATGGGGAATGGCTACACCTTC.

The chain couples TRBV10-1 to TRBJ1-5, with TRBD1 identical over 7 bases. This CDR3 has 15 amino acids. V shed 5 bases and J 5 bases; nucleotides not matched to a gene: 9. Germline V CDR1 and CDR2: WNHNN, SYGVQD (reference sequence). The CDR3 DNA reads TGCGCCAGCAGTTGTACAGGGGTATGGGATCAGCCCCAGCATTTT. This gives the protein CASSCTGVWDQPQHF.

V gene TRBV15 combines with J gene TRBJ1-5; TRBD1 is a possible D gene (5 bases). The CDR3 runs 15 residues. Trimming took 3 bases from V and 0 from J, leaving 9 bases between them. CDR1 is LNHNV and CDR2 is YYDKDF in the germline V gene (reference sequence). CDR3 nucleotides: TGTGCCACCAGCAGGGAGGACATTAGCAATCAGCCCCAGCATTTT. This translates into CATSREDISNQPQHF.

This chain links TRBV12-3 or TRBV12-4 with TRBJ1-2; 9 bases are a match to TRBD1. Germline trimming cut 10 bases from V and 5 bases from J; bases unmatched to any gene: 8. This CDR3 contains 13 residues. CDR3 residues: CAIRGTGKYGYTF. In nucleotides, the CDR3 is TGTGCCATCCGGGGGACAGGGAAATATGGCTACACCTTC.

J is TRBJ1-4 and V is TRBV4-2, with D uncertain. Germline-derived CDR1 and CDR2 are LGHNA and YNFKEQ. The CDR3 extends over 15 amino acids. Trimming stripped 0 bases from V and 10 bases from J, with 15 bases between. CDR3 coding DNA: TGTGCCAGCAGCCAAGATGGGAGCAAGGTGGGAAAACTGTTTTTT. Its protein is CASSQDGSKVGKLFF.

J is TRBJ2-1 and V is TRBV18; 7 bases are a match to TRBD1. The germline V gene has CDR1 KGHSH and CDR2 LQKENI. The ends lost 2 bases at V and 1 base at J; junction bases unmatched: 2. This CDR3 spans 15 amino acids. CDR3 nucleotides: TGTGCCAGCTCACCAGCAGGGGGTTCCTACAATGAGCAGTTCTTC. Amino acids: CASSPAGGSYNEQFF.

The chain joins TRBV18 to TRBJ1-1, with D unclear. Germline CDR1 is KGHSH and CDR2 is LQKENI. The CDR3 loop spans 13 amino acids. Trimming cost V 6 bases and J 8 bases, with 16 bases left between them. CDR3 coding DNA: TGTGCCAGCTCCTCCCTGGAGGGAAAAGAAGCTTTCTTT. Protein product: CASSSLEGKEAFF.

This clone was observed once. The rearrangement joins TRBV12-3 or TRBV12-4 to TRBJ1-2; tentatively, D is TRBD1 (5 bases). The CDR3 is 13 residues long. Deletions cut 3 bases from V and 7 bases from J, with 12 bases between. CDR3: CASSLNPGVGYTF. In DNA, the CDR3 is TGTGCCAGCAGTTTGAACCCGGGGGTTGGCTACACCTTC.

J is TRBJ1-5 and V is TRBV27, with D perhaps matching TRBD1 (5 bases). Between the trimmed V and J ends, which lost 5 bases and 3 bases, there was a span of 11 bases. Germline CDR1 is MNHEY and CDR2 is SMNVEV (reference sequence). This CDR3 is built from 14 residues. The CDR3 DNA is TGTGCCAGCAGTAGCGGGACCCCCAATCAGCCCCAGCATTTT. It yields the protein CASSSGTPNQPQHF.